What follows describes a single T cell receptor beta chain. Its antigen is not known. The CDR3 loop spans 13 amino acids. Trimming left V 4 bases short and J 6 bases short, with 12 bases between. Germline CDR1 SGHDN, CDR2 FVKESK. This record comes from a study of T cells in narcolepsy. Across the whole study: Donors had narcolepsy type 1 or type 2, or were healthy controls.

The repertoire was sequenced with immunoSEQ multiplex PCR; TCRdb's copy has only in-frame clones and lacks some. In the table there are around 28,000 clones, around 80% of which are singletons. Notes on the study in general: Reportedly, autoreactive clonotypes were serially detected in patients' blood but not controls'. Autoreactive HCRT-specific and TRIB2-specific clonotypes were marked in same-patient CSF-versus-blood CD4+ comparisons.

V usage is TRBV14 and J usage is TRBJ1-2; no clear D. The TCR comes from a human donor with narcolepsy. Sequencing used CD45RA- memory CD4+ T cells from PBMCs. The CDR3 coding sequence is TGTGCCAGCAGCCCACGTCCCGGGGATGGCTACACCTTC. Protein sequence: CASSPRPGDGYTF.